The 25 T cell receptor beta chains presented below share a single source sample, sequenced in a study of blood T cell repertoires in COVID-19. Assay: immunoSEQ multiplex PCR; the TCRdb copy retains only in-frame clones and omits some. This sample has about 120,000 clones, with around 70% found just once. The sequenced material came from peripheral blood. These TCRs come from a man aged 55 to 69 with acute or convalescent COVID-19.

This chain joins TRBV5-6 and TRBJ2-3, with TRBD2 identical over 10 bases. J was trimmed by 5 bases and V by 4 bases; bases with no gene match: 13. The CDR3 is 17 amino acids. CDR1 and CDR2 (germline): SGHDT, YYEEEE. The CDR3 here is CASSLHRSSGGRDTQYF. DNA of the CDR3: TGTGCCAGCAGCCTACACCGGAGTAGCGGGGGGAGAGATACGCAGTATTTT.

CDR3: CASSLGTSRNEQFF. The CDR3 DNA sequence: TGTGCCAGCAGCTTAGGGACTAGCAGAAATGAGCAGTTCTTC. The rearrangement links TRBV7-9 to TRBJ2-1, with 8 bases that match TRBD2. Per germline, CDR1 SEHNR and CDR2 FQNEAQ (reference sequence). The V gene end was trimmed by 1 base and the J gene end by 7 bases; junction bases not matched to a gene: 3. This CDR3 contains 14 residues. Together with reference TRBV7-9 and TRBJ2-1, the CDR3 gives the full variable domain: DTGVSQNPRHKITKRGQNVTFRCDPISEHNRLYWYRQTLGQGPEFLTYFQNEAQLEKSRLLSDRFSAERPKGSFSTLEIQRTEQGDSAMYLCASSLGTSRNEQFFGPGTRLTVL.

The chain links TRBV27 to TRBJ1-1; D might be TRBD1 (6 bases). The CDR3 consists of 14 residues. The V gene lost 4 bases and the J gene lost 1 base, with 10 bases spanning the gap. Germline loops: CDR1 MNHEY, CDR2 SMNVEV (reference sequence). Written as DNA, the CDR3 is TGTGCCAGCAGTTACGGACAGAGGAACACTGAAGCTTTCTTT. This sequence encodes CASSYGQRNTEAFF.

The CDR3 here is CASSWTAATNEKLFF. CDR3 nucleotide sequence: TGTGCCAGTAGTTGGACAGCTGCAACTAATGAAAAACTGTTTTTT. This chain joins TRBV19 and TRBJ1-4; possible D gene TRBD1, 6 bases. Trimming shortened V by 5 bases and J by 0 bases, and 10 bases separated the two germline ends. The CDR3 loop spans 15 amino acids. Germline V CDR1 and CDR2: LNHDA, SQIVND (reference sequence).

The V and J genes are TRBV19 and TRBJ1-2; D may be TRBD1 (5 bases). The CDR3 length is 16 residues. Germline V lookup: CDR1 LNHDA, CDR2 SQIVND (reference sequence). V gave up 6 bases and J gave up 7 bases, with 24 bases separating them. The CDR3 DNA is TGTGCCAGTAGCGCTCGGGGGGACGAACTCAATTTTGGCTACACCTTC. Protein sequence: CASSARGDELNFGYTF.

The chain links TRBV19 to TRBJ1-2; tentative D call: TRBD1 (6 bases). CDR1 is LNHDA and CDR2 is SQIVND in the germline V gene (reference sequence). V lost 1 base and J lost 4, with 13 bases in between. The CDR3 length is 15 residues. CDR3 sequence: CASSIVAGDGYGYTF. The CDR3 DNA reads as TGTGCCAGTAGTATAGTAGCAGGGGACGGCTATGGCTACACCTTC.

The chain links TRBV4-1 to TRBJ2-5; 16 bases align to TRBD2. The V and J ends lost 4 bases and 4 bases, in that order; junction bases with no gene match: 3. CDR3 size: 16 residues. CDR1 is MGHRA and CDR2 is YSYEKL in the germline V gene. CDR3 in DNA: TGCGCCAGCAGCCCGGGACTAGCGGGAGGGTTAGAGACCCAGTACTTC. Translating gives CASSPGLAGGLETQYF.

This clone showed up just once. A read error may produce the germline difference seen at one junction end. The V call is TRBV7-2, the J call TRBJ2-1; 7 nucleotides line up with TRBD2. This CDR3 contains 15 residues. In germline, CDR1 is SGHTA, CDR2 FQGNSA. The CDR3 DNA reads TGTGCCAGCAGGTTAGCCCGAGCGGGGAACAATGAGCAGTTCTTC. Translating gives CASRLARAGNNEQFF. The full variable domain, rest sourced from reference TRBV7-2 and TRBJ2-1, is GAGVSQSPSNKVTEKGKDVELRCDPISGHTALYWYRQSLGQGLEFLIYFQGNSAPDKSGLPSDRFSAERTGGSVSTLTIQRTQQEDSAVYLCASRLARAGNNEQFFGPGTRLTVL.

J is TRBJ2-1 and V is TRBV11-3; 10 positions match TRBD2. Germline assignment: CDR1 SGHNT and CDR2 YENEEA. The CDR3 spans 20 residues. Losses at the gene ends were 4 bases for V and 2 bases for J; bases not matched to a gene: 17. As DNA, the CDR3 is TGTGCCAGCAGCTCGAACCGACTAGCGGGTAGCCACCATACCTACAATGAGCAGTTCTTC. Translating gives CASSSNRLAGSHHTYNEQFF.

The chain employs TRBV9 and TRBJ1-4; D is ambiguous. The V end was cut by 3 bases, the J end by 8 bases, with 14 bases between. CDR1 is SGDLS and CDR2 is YYNGEE in the germline V gene. The CDR3 runs to 14 residues. CDR3 coding DNA: TGTGCCAGCAGCGCAAACTCCCGGGTAGAAAAACTGTTTTTT. Translating it yields CASSANSRVEKLFF.

This chain joins TRBV2 and TRBJ1-1, with 7 bases lining up with TRBD1. V lost 6 bases, J lost 1 base, and 8 bases stayed unmatched. The germline V gene encodes CDR1 SNHLY and CDR2 FYNNEI. This CDR3 has 15 amino acids. The DNA of the CDR3 is TGTGCCAGCAGCCTCAGACAGGGTGAGAACACTGAAGCTTTCTTT. This sequence encodes CASSLRQGENTEAFF. The variable domain in full, with the rest retrieved from reference TRBV2 and TRBJ1-1, is EPEVTQTPSHQVTQMGQEVILRCVPISNHLYFYWYRQILGQKVEFLVSFYNNEISEKSEIFDDQFSVERPDGSNFTLKIRSTKLEDSAMYFCASSLRQGENTEAFFGQGTRLTVV.

This clone has more than one count but fewer than ten. The chain recombines TRBV18 with TRBJ1-1; the D is unclear. Per the germline V gene, CDR1 is KGHSH and CDR2 is LQKENI. V gave up 0 bases and J gave up 6 bases, with 11 bases separating them. There are 14 residues in the CDR3. DNA for the CDR3: TGTGCCAGCTCACCACCTCTAAAAACGGCTGAAGCTTTCTTT. Protein product: CASSPPLKTAEAFF.

The CDR3 loop is CASSVATRGLAGNNEQFF. In DNA form, the CDR3 reads TGTGCCAGCAGCGTAGCTACTAGGGGACTAGCGGGGAACAATGAGCAGTTCTTC. The chain uses TRBV9 and TRBJ2-1; 13 bases agree with TRBD2. CDR3 length: 18 amino acids. CDR1 is SGDLS, CDR2 YYNGEE, per germline. J lost 5 bases, V lost 0 bases, and 8 bases had no gene match.

The chain couples TRBV18 to TRBJ2-7, with D possibly being TRBD1 (7 bases). Trimming took 5 bases from V and 3 from J, leaving 11 bases between them. CDR1 and CDR2 (germline): KGHSH, LQKENI. CDR3 size: 13 residues. The CDR3 sequence is CASSAGQYYEQYF. CDR3 DNA sequence: TGTGCCAGCTCAGCGGGACAGTACTACGAGCAGTACTTC.

The V and J genes are TRBV18 and TRBJ1-4; no definite D call. Germline values: CDR1 KGHSH, CDR2 LQKENI. This CDR3 contains 15 residues. Trimming left V 3 bases short and J 3 bases short, with 11 bases between. CDR3 in amino acids: CASSPNAGANEKLFF. In DNA, the CDR3 is TGTGCCAGCTCACCTAACGCGGGTGCTAATGAAAAACTGTTTTTT.

This clone has more than one count but fewer than ten. V gene TRBV11-3 combines with J gene TRBJ2-2, with 8 nucleotides matching TRBD2. Germline lookup yields CDR1 SGHNT and CDR2 YENEEA. This CDR3 spans 19 amino acids. After removal of 3 bases from V and 0 bases from J, the junction contained 12 bases not matched to a gene. CDR3 residues: CASSFRLVAGIANTGELFF. CDR3 in DNA: TGTGCCAGCAGCTTTCGTTTAGTAGCGGGGATCGCGAACACCGGGGAGCTGTTTTTT.

J is TRBJ1-1 and V is TRBV7-2; D not certain. Trimming removed 5 bases at V and 0 bases at J, with 7 bases between. This CDR3 is 13 amino acids long. The germline V gene encodes CDR1 SGHTA and CDR2 FQGNSA. CDR3 sequence: CASSIGVNTEAFF. The CDR3 DNA is TGTGCCAGCAGCATAGGAGTGAACACTGAAGCTTTCTTT.

Turning to this clone: This same CDR3 is encoded by further DNA sequences in the sample. This chain connects TRBV6-5 to TRBJ1-5; perhaps TRBD1 as D (5 bases). Trimming cost V 0 bases and J 2 bases, with 8 bases left between them. There are 15 residues in the CDR3. The V gene's germline CDR1 is MNHEY and CDR2 SVGAGI. The CDR3 loop is CASSYSRGGNQPQHF. Here the CDR3 DNA reads TGTGCCAGCAGTTACTCTCGGGGGGGCAATCAGCCCCAGCATTTT.

This clone was observed a single time. The chain uses TRBV24-1 and TRBJ2-1, with TRBD2 matching over 7 bases. The CDR3 extends over 15 amino acids. Germline lookup yields CDR1 KGHDR and CDR2 SFDVKD. Trimming cost V 5 bases and J 3 bases; bases outside gene matches: 6. CDR3 coding DNA: TGTGCCACCAGTGTCCAGCGGGGACTCTACAATGAGCAGTTCTTC. Encoded protein: CATSVQRGLYNEQFF.

V gene TRBV30 combines with J gene TRBJ2-1, with 12 nucleotides matching TRBD2. Germline-derived CDR1 and CDR2 are GTSNPN and SVGIG (reference sequence). V lost 4 bases and J lost 10; bases outside the gene matches: 5. The CDR3 loop spans 13 amino acids. The CDR3: CAWKTSGSGEQFF. The CDR3 DNA reads TGTGCCTGGAAGACTAGCGGGAGCGGGGAGCAGTTCTTC.

The CDR3 DNA reads TGTGCCAGCAGCTCAGACAGGGGGCAAGTCCTTAATTCACCCCTCCACTTT. Its translation is CASSSDRGQVLNSPLHF. V usage is TRBV7-8 and J usage is TRBJ1-6; TRBD1 agrees at 10 bases. Germline V gene data show CDR1 as SGHVS and CDR2 as FQNEAQ. This CDR3 is 17 amino acids long. The V segment lost 4 bases and the J segment 6 bases; nucleotides outside the gene matches: 9.

V usage is TRBV6-5 and J usage is TRBJ1-6; 7 positions agree with TRBD1. The V gene end was trimmed by 6 bases and the J gene end by 8 bases; junction bases not matched to a gene: 4. Germline-derived CDR1 and CDR2 are MNHEY and SVGAGI. CDR3 length: 13 residues. The CDR3 nucleotides read TGTGCCAGCAGCCTCACAGGGGATTCACCCCTCCACTTT. Translation: CASSLTGDSPLHF.

A single count supports this clone. This sequence joins TRBV19 and TRBJ2-6; possible D gene TRBD1, 5 bases. Per the germline V gene, CDR1 is LNHDA and CDR2 is SQIVND (reference sequence). This CDR3 contains 16 residues. V shed 2 bases and J shed 1 base, with 9 bases lying between them. The CDR3 here is CASSIRRVSGANVLTF. In nucleotides, the CDR3 is TGTGCCAGTAGTATACGCAGGGTATCTGGGGCCAACGTCCTGACTTTC.

This chain connects TRBV6-1 to TRBJ1-1; tentative D call: TRBD1 (5 bases). The V gene's germline CDR1 is MNHNS and CDR2 SASEGT. Trimming removed 3 bases at V and 1 base at J, with 12 bases between. The CDR3 is 15 residues long. Written as DNA, the CDR3 is TGTGCCAGCAGTGATGTCGGCAGGGCGAACACTGAAGCTTTCTTT. Translated, it gives CASSDVGRANTEAFF.

The rearrangement joins TRBV7-3 to TRBJ2-6; 8 bases are a match to TRBD2. The CDR3 length is 15 residues. Germline V gives CDR1 SGHTA, CDR2 FQGTGA. With 8 bases clipped from V and 0 bases from J, the junction kept 3 bases outside the gene matches. The DNA for the CDR3 is TGTGCCAGCGGACTAGCCGGCTCTGGGGCCAACGTCCTGACTTTC. Translation: CASGLAGSGANVLTF.